This is a list of T cell receptor beta chains from one sample in a study of OX40 agonist ivuxolimab in advanced cancers. The repertoire was sequenced with immunoSEQ multiplex PCR; TCRdb's copy has only in-frame clones and lacks some. Of about 58,000 clones in the sample, around four fifths are singletons; the top ten hold approximately 3%. Sample: CD4+ or CD8+ T cells sorted from blood, taken in a trial of the OX40 agonist ivuxolimab. The receptors stem from an adult with an advanced solid tumor such as melanoma, head and neck, liver or kidney cancer. Each CDR3 is given without its conserved first and last residue.

V	J	length	CDR3
TRBV5-1	TRBJ1-5	13	ASSTGDTAGQPQH
TRBV15	TRBJ1-1	13	ATSTLQGGGTEAF
TRBV2	TRBJ2-2	15	ASSARGSGGKAGELF
TRBV5-1	TRBJ2-7	12	ASRGLEWKDEQY
TRBV5-1	TRBJ2-7	10	ASSLQGREQY
TRBV7-9	TRBJ2-5	13	ASSSGTGVLETQY
TRBV7-3	TRBJ2-5	13	ASSPNGQYQETQY
TRBV4-2	TRBJ2-1	13	ASSRSGADYNEQF
TRBV5-4	TRBJ2-1	15	ASSSGQRGSGYNEQF
TRBV6-5	TRBJ2-7	13	ASSYAGGPQGEQY
TRBV28	TRBJ2-1	13	ASRGRLSSYNEQF
TRBV6-1	TRBJ1-2	13	ASSEAALSGYGYT
TRBV5-4	TRBJ1-1	11	ASGRGQNTEAF
TRBV2	TRBJ1-5	11	ASRGRRYQPQH
TRBV7-8	TRBJ1-1	13	ASSYTRALNTEAF
TRBV9	TRBJ2-7	12	ASSAGSPGYEQY
TRBV7-2	TRBJ2-5	14	ASSLGGASGRETQY
TRBV18	TRBJ2-7	14	ASSPPLQGESYEQY
TRBV9	TRBJ2-5	12	ASSPRTGRETQY
TRBV13	TRBJ2-3	12	ASRWGGRTDTQY